Below are 13 T cell receptor beta chains sequenced from a single sample in a study of T cells in Graves' hyperthyroidism and ophthalmopathy. TCR beta CDR3 regions were amplified from RNA. HTBI primers were used for first-round RT-PCR of the TCR CDR3. TCRdb redid the calling of the multiplex PCR reads with MiXCR, one entry per CDR3 protein. This sample has about 690,000 distinct CDR3 sequences; around a sixth occur once, and the top ten carry 15% to 17%. Sequencing was carried out using blood. Receptors were obtained from a man aged 45-60 years with Graves' hyperthyroidism.

This clonotype was counted a few times. This sequence joins TRBV7-8 and TRBJ2-5, with a possible D match to TRBD1 (6 bases). Germline CDR1 and CDR2: SGHVS and FQNEAQ. The CDR3 runs to 17 residues. Between the trimmed V and J ends, which lost 4 bases and 0 bases, there was a span of 18 bases. In DNA, the CDR3 is TGTGCCAGCAGCTCCTCCAGGGGCCTTAGCTACCAAGAGACCCAGTACTTC. Residues: CASSSSRGLSYQETQYF.

This clonotype was detected a few times. The chain recombines TRBV10-3 with TRBJ1-5, with 8 bases matching TRBD1. The junction had 7 bases not matched to a gene; V was cut back by 2 bases and J by 7 bases. Germline assignment: CDR1 ENHRY and CDR2 SYGVKD. The CDR3 consists of 15 residues. Here the CDR3 reads CAISEAQGARQPQHF. The CDR3 coding sequence is TGTGCCATCAGTGAGGCGCAGGGGGCGAGACAGCCCCAGCATTTT.

As for this clonotype: A junction end diverges from the germline sequence, so it may reflect a read error. The chain recombines TRBV10-2 with TRBJ2-4; 7 positions agree with TRBD2. The CDR3 is 12 amino acids. Germline V gives CDR1 WSHSY, CDR2 SAAADI. The CDR3 reads CASSEAETSLLF. In DNA form, the CDR3 reads TGCGCCAGCAGTGAGGCCGAGACTAGCCTCCTCTTC.

This clonotype was seen ten or more times. The chain joins TRBV10-3 to TRBJ2-2, with D unclear. From germline, CDR1 is ENHRY and CDR2 SYGVKD. V lost 2 bases to trimming and J lost 1 base, with 11 bases between them. The CDR3 totals 16 residues. CDR3 in amino acids: CAISERPGRNTGELFF. CDR3 bases: TGTGCCATCAGTGAGCGACCTGGACGGAACACCGGGGAGCTGTTTTTT.

This clonotype appeared many times. The chain combines TRBV28 with TRBJ1-1; D is uncertain. Germline CDR1 is MDHEN and CDR2 is SYDVKM. With 5 bases removed from V and 0 bases from J, the gap between germline ends came to 13 bases. The CDR3 is 15 residues long. CDR3 sequence (DNA): TGTGCCAGCAGTATACCAATCCCCATGAACACTGAAGCTTTCTTT. Translated: CASSIPIPMNTEAFF.

The V call is TRBV6-1, the J call TRBJ2-1; 11 positions match TRBD2. The ends lost 3 bases at V and 9 bases at J; junction bases unmatched: 10. Germline lookup yields CDR1 MNHNS and CDR2 SASEGT. The CDR3 covers 16 residues. CDR3 DNA sequence: TGTGCCAGCAGTGAGAGCCTAGCGGGAGGAAGCGGTGAGCAGTTCTTC. Its protein product is CASSESLAGGSGEQFF.

The genes are TRBV29-1 and TRBJ1-2; the match to TRBD1 covers 7 bases. The CDR3 covers 15 residues. J gave up 5 bases and V 5 bases, and 14 bases lay outside the gene matches. CDR1 and CDR2 from the germline V gene are SQVTM and ANQGSEA. CDR3 amino acids: CSVFGPGQKPYGYTF. The CDR3, as DNA: TGCAGCGTTTTTGGACCGGGACAGAAGCCGTATGGCTACACCTTC.

In its sample, this clonotype was seen many times. This chain joins TRBV13 and TRBJ2-5; D is unresolved. Trimming removed 5 bases at V and 2 bases at J, with 9 bases between. The CDR3 has 13 residues. Germline V gene data show CDR1 as PRHDT and CDR2 as FYEKMQ (reference sequence). The CDR3 DNA sequence: TGTGCCAGCAGCGCGGCGGAACAAGAGACCCAGTACTTC. Its translation is CASSAAEQETQYF.

The sample holds many counts of this clonotype. V gene TRBV28 combines with J gene TRBJ2-5, with TRBD1 matching 9 bases. V dropped 6 bases and J dropped 5; count of bases not matched to a gene: 10. The CDR3 has 15 amino acids. CDR1 is MDHEN and CDR2 is SYDVKM in the germline V gene. The CDR3 DNA reads as TGTGCCAGCAGCGATAACAGGGGGCGGCGGGAGACCCAGTACTTC. It encodes CASSDNRGRRETQYF.

The chain is built from TRBV20-1 and TRBJ2-1; D unclear. The CDR3 has 12 amino acids. Trimming took 4 bases from V and 15 from J, leaving 19 bases between them. Germline assignment: CDR1 DFQATT and CDR2 SNEGSKA (reference sequence). DNA of the CDR3: TGCAGTGCTACTTCTAACCAGGTCTGGGCGTTCTTC. It yields the protein CSATSNQVWAFF.

The table lists this clonotype with many counts. This sequence joins TRBV2 and TRBJ2-1; 9 positions match TRBD2. This CDR3 is 15 amino acids long. Germline V gene lookup returns CDR1 SNHLY and CDR2 FYNNEI. V lost 2 bases to trimming and J lost 7 bases; unmatched junction nucleotides: 6. CDR3 residues: CASSEHSGSVNEQFF. In nucleotides, the CDR3 is TGTGCCAGCAGTGAACATAGCGGGAGTGTTAATGAGCAGTTCTTC.

This clonotype was observed many times. The V gene is TRBV28, the J gene TRBJ1-2, with no clear D. CDR1 MDHEN and CDR2 SYDVKM come from the germline V gene. V was shortened by 3 bases and J by 1 base, with 6 bases between the two germline ends. This CDR3 contains 13 residues. CDR3 bases: TGTGCCAGCAGTTTCATCGATAACTATGGCTACACCTTC. Its protein product is CASSFIDNYGYTF.

The chain carries TRBV30 and TRBJ2-1; 14 bases map to TRBD2. The CDR3 sequence is 17 residues long. The V gene's germline CDR1 is GTSNPN and CDR2 SVGIG (reference sequence). With V trimmed by 2 bases and J by 1 base, 4 bases remained unmatched. DNA of the CDR3: TGTGCCTGGAGTCCGCGGACTAGCGGGGGGTCCTACAATGAGCAGTTCTTC. It yields the protein CAWSPRTSGGSYNEQFF.